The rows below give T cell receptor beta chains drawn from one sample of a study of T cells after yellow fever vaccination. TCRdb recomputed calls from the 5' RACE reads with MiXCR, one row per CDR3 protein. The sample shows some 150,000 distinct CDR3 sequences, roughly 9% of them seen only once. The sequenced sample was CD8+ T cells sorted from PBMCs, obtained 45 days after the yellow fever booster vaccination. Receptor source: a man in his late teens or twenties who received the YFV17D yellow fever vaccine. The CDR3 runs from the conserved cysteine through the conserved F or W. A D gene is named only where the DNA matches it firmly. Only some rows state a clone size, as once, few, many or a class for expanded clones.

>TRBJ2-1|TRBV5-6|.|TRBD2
TGTGCCAGCAGCTCGACCGCTAGCGGCCGGACGGAGCAGTTCTTC
CASSSTASGRTEQFF
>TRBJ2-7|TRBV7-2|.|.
TGTGCCAGCAGCCCCCTATATCGGGGTAAGGGCGAGCAGTACTTC
CASSPLYRGKGEQYF
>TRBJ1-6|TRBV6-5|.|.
TGTGCCAGCAGTTACGGAGAAGGATCGGGTTCACCCCTCCACTTT
CASSYGEGSGSPLHF
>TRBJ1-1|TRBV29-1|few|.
TGCAGCGTTGAAGAATCGGTGGAAAACACTGAAGCTTTCTTT
CSVEESVENTEAFF
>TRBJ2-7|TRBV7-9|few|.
TGTGCCAGCAGCTTAGTCGCTTCGACAGGAACGATCGAGCAGTACTTC
CASSLVASTGTIEQYF
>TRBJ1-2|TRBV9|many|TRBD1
TGTGCCAGCAGCGTAGCCGGACAGGGAGTCGGGATTAACTATGGCTACACCTTC
CASSVAGQGVGINYGYTF
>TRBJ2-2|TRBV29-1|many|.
TGCAGCGTTGGGGATGCCGGGGAGCTGTTTTTT
CSVGDAGELFF
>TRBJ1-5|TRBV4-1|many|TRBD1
TGCGCCAGCAGCCAGGGACAGGGCAGCAATCAGCCCCAGCATTTT
CASSQGQGSNQPQHF
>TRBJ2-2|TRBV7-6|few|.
TGTGCCAGCAGCTTGGGGACTCGGGGCACCGGGGAGCTGTTTTTT
CASSLGTRGTGELFF
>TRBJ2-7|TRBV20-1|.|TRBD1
TGCAGTGCTCTAGGACAGGAAAAAACCTACGAGCAGTACTTC
CSALGQEKTYEQYF
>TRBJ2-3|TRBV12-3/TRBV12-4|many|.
TGTGCCAGCAGTTTTGTGGGGGGGCCAGATACGCAGTATTTT
CASSFVGGPDTQYF
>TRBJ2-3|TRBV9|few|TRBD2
TGTGCCAGCAGCCCAGTTGGGACTAGCGGGGGGCCCACAGATACGCAGTATTTT
CASSPVGTSGGPTDTQYF
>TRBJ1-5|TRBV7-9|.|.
TGTGCCAGCAGCTTAGGGCGGAGGGATGGTCAGCCCCAGCATTTT
CASSLGRRDGQPQHF
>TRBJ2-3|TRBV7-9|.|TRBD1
TGTGCCAGCCGGGGAGAGGGACAGAGCACAGATACGCAGTATTTT
CASRGEGQSTDTQYF
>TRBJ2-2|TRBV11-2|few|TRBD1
TGTGCCAGCAGCCGGGGACAGGGCCGGAGGGTGGGCACCGGGGAGCTGTTTTTT
CASSRGQGRRVGTGELFF
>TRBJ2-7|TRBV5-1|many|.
TGCGCCAGCAGCCCGCCCTCACCCTTGGAGCAGTACTTC
CASSPPSPLEQYF
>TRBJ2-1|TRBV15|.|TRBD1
TGTGCCACCAGCGGCTATTACAGGGGCGAGAGCTCCTACAATGAGCAGTTCTTC
CATSGYYRGESSYNEQFF
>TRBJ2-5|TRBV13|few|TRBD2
TGTGCCAGCAGCCCATCCGGAGCGGGGCACACAGGGACCCAGTACTTC
CASSPSGAGHTGTQYF
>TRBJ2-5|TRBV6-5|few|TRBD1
TGTGCCAGCAGTCCAGGGGGCGCTGGGGAGACCCAGTACTTC
CASSPGGAGETQYF
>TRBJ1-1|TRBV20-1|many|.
TGCAGTGCTAGGTACAGCTTCACTGAAGCTTTCTTT
CSARYSFTEAFF
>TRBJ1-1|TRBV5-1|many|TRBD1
TGCGCCAGCAGACTCCGGGACAGGGATCCCGCAGTTTTCTTT
CASRLRDRDPAVFF
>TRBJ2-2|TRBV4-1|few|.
TGCGCCAGCAGCCATCCGATGGGGTTGCACACCGGGGAGCTGTTTTTT
CASSHPMGLHTGELFF
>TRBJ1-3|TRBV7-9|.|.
TGTGCCAGCAGCTTAGGGACAGTCCACTCTGGAAACACCATATATTTT
CASSLGTVHSGNTIYF
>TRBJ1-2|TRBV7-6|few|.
TGTGCCAGCAGCTTAGGCTGGGACCGGGACGGAAATGGCTACACCTTC
CASSLGWDRDGNGYTF
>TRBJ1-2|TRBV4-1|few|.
TGCGCCAGCAGCCAAGATCTAAAGATTAACTATGGCTACACCTTC
CASSQDLKINYGYTF
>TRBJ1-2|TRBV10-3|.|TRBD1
TGTGCCATCACTTTCAATCCGGGACAGGGAGCTGGCTACACCTTC
CAITFNPGQGAGYTF
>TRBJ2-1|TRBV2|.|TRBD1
TGTGCCAGCAGTGGAAGAACAGGGGGCAGCTACAATGAGCAGTTCTTC
CASSGRTGGSYNEQFF
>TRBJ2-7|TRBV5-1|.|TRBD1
TGCGCCAGCAGCTCACAGGGGAACGAGCAGTACTTC
CASSSQGNEQYF
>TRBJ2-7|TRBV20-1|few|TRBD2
TGCAGTGCTATCGACCCGTTGGGCGGGAGCTCCTACGAGCAGTACTTC
CSAIDPLGGSSYEQYF
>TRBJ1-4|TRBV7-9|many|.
TGTGCCAGCAGCTTCCCCATTGAATTACAAAATAGGGAAAAACTGTTTTTT
CASSFPIELQNREKLFF
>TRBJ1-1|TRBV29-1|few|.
TGCAGCGGTGTCCGGGGGACTGAAGCTTTCTTT
CSGVRGTEAFF
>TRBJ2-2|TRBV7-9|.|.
TGTGCCAGCAGTTCTGGCTCCCCCGCCGGGGAGCTGTTTTTT
CASSSGSPAGELFF
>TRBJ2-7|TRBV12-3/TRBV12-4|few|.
TGTGCCAGCAGTGGGGAAACCTACGAGCAGTACTTC
CASSGETYEQYF
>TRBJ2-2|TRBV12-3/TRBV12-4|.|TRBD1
TGTGCCAGCAGTTTTCTCCCCTCGGGACAGATGAACACCGGGGAGCTGTTTTTT
CASSFLPSGQMNTGELFF
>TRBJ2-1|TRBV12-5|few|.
TGTGCTAGTGGTTTGGGTTGGAATGAGCAGTTCTTC
CASGLGWNEQFF
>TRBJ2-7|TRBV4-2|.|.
TGTGCCAGCAGCCAGCCAGGGGGGGTATACGAGCAGTACTTC
CASSQPGGVYEQYF
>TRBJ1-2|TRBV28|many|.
TGTGCCAGCAGTCCAGTAGGATTTGGCTACACCTTC
CASSPVGFGYTF
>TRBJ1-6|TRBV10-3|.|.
TGTGCCATCAGTGAACGGGGGATATCACCCCTCCACTTT
CAISERGISPLHF
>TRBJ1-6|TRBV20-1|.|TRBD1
TGCAGTGCTAGAGCAACGCCCGTCGACAGGGGCCTAATCCACTTT
CSARATPVDRGLIHF
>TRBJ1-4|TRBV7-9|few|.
TGTGCCAGCAGCGGAAGGGGTGGGGAAAAACTGTTTTTT
CASSGRGGEKLFF
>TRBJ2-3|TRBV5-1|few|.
TGCGCCAGCAGCTGGGCCCAGGGCACAGATACGCAGTATTTT
CASSWAQGTDTQYF
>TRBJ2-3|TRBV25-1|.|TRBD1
TGTGCCAGCACGGGGACGGGACAGGGGCGCACAGATACGCAGTATTTT
CASTGTGQGRTDTQYF
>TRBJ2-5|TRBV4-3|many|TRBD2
TGCGCCAGCAGCCAAGAAGCGGGGGGGCCGGAGACCCAGTACTTC
CASSQEAGGPETQYF
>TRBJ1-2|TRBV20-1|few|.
TGCAGTGCTAGTATCTCCAGGGAGAACTATGGCTACACCTTC
CSASISRENYGYTF
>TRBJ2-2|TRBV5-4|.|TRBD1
TGTGCCAGCAGGCAGGGACAGCTACACACCGGGGAGCTGTTTTTT
CASRQGQLHTGELFF
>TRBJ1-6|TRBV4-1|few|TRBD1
TGCGCCAGGACGGACAGGGCTGGTTCACCCCTCCACTTT
CARTDRAGSPLHF
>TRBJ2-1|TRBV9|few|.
TGTGCCAGCAGCCGCGAGGGTAGCTCCTACAATGAGCAGTTCTTC
CASSREGSSYNEQFF
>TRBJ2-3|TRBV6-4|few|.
TGTGCCAGCAGTGACCGGGCTTACACAGATACGCAGTATTTT
CASSDRAYTDTQYF
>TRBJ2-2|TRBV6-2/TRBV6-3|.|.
TGTGCCAGCAGTTACTTTGCCACCTTTAACACCGGGGAGCTGTTTTTT
CASSYFATFNTGELFF
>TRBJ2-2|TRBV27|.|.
TGTGCCAGCAGTTTTACGGTTGGTTCCGGGGAGCTGTTTTTT
CASSFTVGSGELFF
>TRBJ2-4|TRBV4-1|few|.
TGCGCCAGCAGCCAAGGGTTCGAAATAGCCAAAAACATTCAGTACTTC
CASSQGFEIAKNIQYF
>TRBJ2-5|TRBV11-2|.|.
TGTGCCAGCAGCTTAGATCTCCAGGACAGCGGGGACCAAGAGACCCAGTACTTC
CASSLDLQDSGDQETQYF
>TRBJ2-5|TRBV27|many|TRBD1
TGTGCCAGCAGCCGGACAGGGGAAGAGACCCAGTACTTC
CASSRTGEETQYF
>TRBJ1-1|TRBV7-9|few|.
TGTGCCAGCAGCTTAGCGCTGATGGGGAACACTGAAGCTTTCTTT
CASSLALMGNTEAFF
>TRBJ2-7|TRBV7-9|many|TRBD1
TGTGCCAGCAGCTTTTCCTGGGACAGGGCCCACGAGCAGTACTTC
CASSFSWDRAHEQYF
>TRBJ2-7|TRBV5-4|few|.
TGTGCCAGCAGCGGTGACTGGGGGGCCTACGAGCAGTACTTC
CASSGDWGAYEQYF
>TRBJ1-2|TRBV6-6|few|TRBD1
TGTGCCAGCAGGACAGGGTTTAGCTACACCTTC
CASRTGFSYTF